This T cell receptor (beta chain) was captured in a study of blood T cells in healthy people across ages. The authors ran a second PCR of roughly 6 to 12 cycles using a sample-barcoded 5' primer and a J-beta primer mix. TCRdb re-called the 5' RACE reads through MiXCR, storing one row per CDR3 protein. The sample contains some 1.5 million distinct CDR3 sequences, about 42% of which appear only once. Germline V gene data show CDR1 as GTSNPN and CDR2 as SVGIG (reference sequence). The germline V and J ends were trimmed by 4 bases and 3 bases, with 18 bases remaining between them. CDR3 length: 15 residues.

V usage is TRBV30 and J usage is TRBJ1-1; no clear D. Sample: blood. The source of this sequence is a woman in her late teens or twenties in good health. The chain's CDR3 is CAWISQSFRDTEAFF. For the CDR3, the DNA is TGTGCCTGGATCTCGCAGTCCTTTAGGGACACTGAAGCTTTCTTT.